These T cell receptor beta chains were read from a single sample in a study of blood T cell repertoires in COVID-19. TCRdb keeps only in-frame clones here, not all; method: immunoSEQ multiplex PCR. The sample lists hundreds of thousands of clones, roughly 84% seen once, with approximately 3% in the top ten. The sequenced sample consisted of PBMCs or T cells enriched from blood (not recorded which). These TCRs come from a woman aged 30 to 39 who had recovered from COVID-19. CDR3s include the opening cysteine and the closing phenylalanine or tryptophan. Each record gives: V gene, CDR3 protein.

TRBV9 CASSVVSGSITGELFF
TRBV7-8 CASSLVRNNQPQHF
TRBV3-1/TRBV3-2 CASSQDKTSYEQYF
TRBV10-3 CAITDPTVSYEQYF
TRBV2 CASSDGRSFTTGRANQPQHF
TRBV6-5 CASTGLASEQYF
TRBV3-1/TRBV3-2 CASSQDSTGWSGETQYF
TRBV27 CASAKQVAGETQYF
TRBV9 CASSVGAVPTNEKLFF
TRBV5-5 CASSRGTSGSTYEQYF
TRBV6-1 CASSEQVNTEAFF
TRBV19 CASGSGGAGELFF
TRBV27 CASSLAGVASYEQYF
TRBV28 CASSLSGEAFF
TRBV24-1 CATSDLQGEKLFF
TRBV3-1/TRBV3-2 CASSHRTGGAFPYGYTF
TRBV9 CASSPPGQGKANYGYTF
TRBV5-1 CASREGTPNSPLHF
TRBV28 CASSLTGVPQPQHF
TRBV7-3 CASSSRGPTGDEQFF
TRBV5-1 CASSSEPSGGADTQYF
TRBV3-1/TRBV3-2 CASSQGQAKYEQYF
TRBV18 CASSPRDRGINEKLFF
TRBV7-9 CATPGQGASAGELFF
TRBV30 CAWRGQGASGTEAFF